These 21 T cell receptor beta chains were all obtained from the same sample, sequenced in a study of response to subunit inactivated influenza vaccine (dated by TCRdb to the late 2010s). Library prep was done by RT-PCR. Sequenced using an Illumina HiSeq 2500. TCRdb ran its own pipeline on the public reads, namely fastp trimming at Q25 and MiXCR clone calling, and kept in-frame beta chains. Rows are unified per CDR3 protein, each entry keeping the most common DNA and genes. The sample yields roughly 160,000 distinct CDR3 sequences; about 10% were counted once. Roughly a third of the sample is in the top ten clones. This specimen consisted of CD8+ T cells sorted from PBMCs, obtained 23 months after vaccination. Every receptor here comes from a man in his fifties or sixties who received an inactivated influenza vaccine. Donor details come from another sample of the same person, matched by shared clones.

This clonotype was counted a few times. V is TRBV28 and J is TRBJ1-5; no firm D call. Germline values: CDR1 MDHEN, CDR2 SYDVKM. This CDR3 spans 16 amino acids. V dropped 5 bases and J dropped 1 base, with 15 bases sitting between them. CDR3 coding DNA: TGTGCCAGCAGTCTCGTCTCCCCCGGGAGCAATCAGCCCCAGCATTTT. Amino acid sequence: CASSLVSPGSNQPQHF.

The chain joins TRBV4-2 to TRBJ2-5; TRBD2 agrees at 9 bases. In germline, CDR1 is LGHNA, CDR2 YNFKEQ. This CDR3 has 16 residues. V shed 0 bases and J 5 bases; nucleotides not matched to a gene: 7. In nucleotides, the CDR3 is TGTGCCAGCAGCCAAGATGTGGCGGGGGGGTCGGAGACCCAGTACTTC. It translates to CASSQDVAGGSETQYF.

This chain connects TRBV4-2 to TRBJ1-2; D unclear. The CDR3 loop spans 13 amino acids. CDR1 and CDR2 from the germline V gene are LGHNA and YNFKEQ. Trimming removed 1 base from V and 8 bases from J, with 11 bases in between. CDR3 DNA sequence: TGTGCCAGCAGCCAAGTACCGTGGGAAGGCTACACCTTC. Translation gives CASSQVPWEGYTF.

This clonotype was seen a few times. The rearrangement uses TRBV6-6 and TRBJ2-1, with D maybe TRBD1 (6 bases). The germline V and J ends were trimmed by 4 bases and 9 bases, with 10 bases remaining between them. The germline gives CDR1 MNHNY, CDR2 SVGAGI (reference sequence). The CDR3 spans 12 residues. This chain's CDR3 is CASSSQGFEQFF. The DNA of the CDR3 is TGTGCCAGCAGTTCTCAGGGGTTTGAGCAGTTCTTC.

The chain links TRBV2 to TRBJ2-5; no reliable D call. This CDR3 is 14 amino acids long. Looked up from germline, CDR1 is SNHLY and CDR2 is FYNNEI. The V and J ends lost 6 bases and 2 bases respectively, with 13 bases between them. Here the CDR3 reads CASSQKTLQETQYF. The CDR3 DNA is TGTGCCAGCAGCCAGAAGACCTTACAAGAGACCCAGTACTTC.

The chain joins TRBV29-1 to TRBJ2-2, with D maybe TRBD2 (6 bases). The V and J ends lost 4 bases and 6 bases respectively, with 12 bases between them. Germline V gives CDR1 SQVTM, CDR2 ANQGSEA. The CDR3 consists of 13 residues. CDR3 region: CSVGSGAAGELFF. CDR3 DNA sequence: TGCAGCGTTGGGTCGGGAGCCGCCGGGGAGCTGTTTTTT.

V and J are TRBV20-1 and TRBJ1-4, with 7 bases that match TRBD1. The CDR3 runs 16 residues. The ends lost 3 bases at V and 2 bases at J; junction bases unmatched: 9. CDR1 and CDR2 from the germline V gene are DFQATT and SNEGSKA (reference sequence). The CDR3 DNA follows: TGCAGTGCTAGGGTACAGGGGTCTCCGACTAATGAAAAACTGTTTTTT. Protein sequence: CSARVQGSPTNEKLFF.

This clonotype was recorded a few times. This rearrangement joins TRBV5-6 to TRBJ1-1; D may be TRBD1 (5 bases). Deletions cut 0 bases from V and 3 bases from J, with 24 bases between. CDR1 is SGHDT and CDR2 is YYEEEE in the germline V gene. This CDR3 contains 19 residues. CDR3 residues: CASSLVRELFGGDDTEAFF. CDR3 DNA sequence: TGTGCCAGCAGCTTGGTGCGGGAACTCTTCGGAGGGGACGACACTGAAGCTTTCTTT. Combining the CDR3 with reference TRBV5-6 and TRBJ1-1 gives the whole variable domain DAGVTQSPTHLIKTRGQQVTLRCSPKSGHDTVSWYQQALGQGPQFIFQYYEEEERQRGNFPDRFSGHQFPNYSSELNVNALLLGDSALYLCASSLVRELFGGDDTEAFFGQGTRLTVV.

This clonotype came up once. This rearrangement joins TRBV25-1 to TRBJ2-7; D may match TRBD1 or TRBD2 (5 bases each). Germline V gives CDR1 MGHDK, CDR2 SYGVNS. Between the trimmed V and J ends, which lost 7 bases and 6 bases, there was a span of 19 bases. This CDR3 is 14 amino acids long. Here the CDR3 reads CASTSWGSLREQYF. CDR3 DNA sequence: TGTGCCAGCACCAGCTGGGGGTCCCTCCGCGAGCAGTACTTC.

This clonotype was counted between two and nine times. The chain uses TRBV12-3 or TRBV12-4 and TRBJ2-1; D might be TRBD2 (6 bases). The V gene lost 1 base and the J gene lost 2 bases, with 9 bases spanning the gap. This CDR3 comprises 15 residues. The CDR3 DNA follows: TGTGCCAGCAGTTTAGGACTAGTAACCTACAATGAGCAGTTCTTC. Translating gives CASSLGLVTYNEQFF.

The CDR3 nucleotides read TGTGCCAGCAGCCAAGATAGGGGCAGGGGTCCCTACAATGAGCAGTTCTTC. Protein sequence: CASSQDRGRGPYNEQFF. The chain employs TRBV4-2 and TRBJ2-1; possibly TRBD1 for D (6 bases). Trimming shortened V by 0 bases and J by 2 bases, and 14 bases separated the two germline ends. CDR1 LGHNA and CDR2 YNFKEQ come from the germline V gene. CDR3 size: 17 residues.

This clonotype was observed at least ten times. The chain employs TRBV27 and TRBJ2-2; D perhaps matches TRBD1 (6 bases). Trimming took off 5 bases at V and 1 base at J, with 11 bases between the two ends. The germline gives CDR1 MNHEY, CDR2 SMNVEV (reference sequence). The CDR3 extends over 15 amino acids. The CDR3 reads CASSPRTENTGELFF. The CDR3, as DNA: TGTGCCAGCAGTCCACGGACAGAGAACACCGGGGAGCTGTTTTTT.

This clonotype appeared a few times. The chain is built from TRBV20-1 and TRBJ1-6, with TRBD1 matching over 8 bases. This CDR3 is 13 amino acids long. V lost 4 bases to trimming and J lost 9 bases; unmatched junction nucleotides: 5. CDR1 is DFQATT, CDR2 SNEGSKA, per germline (reference sequence). Here the CDR3 DNA reads TGCAGTGCTAATTCAGGGGGCTCTTCACCCCTCCACTTT. Protein: CSANSGGSSPLHF.

Only a few counts were recorded for this clonotype. This chain connects TRBV5-1 to TRBJ2-7, with D possibly TRBD2 on 6 matching bases. The CDR3 has 14 residues. Germline V gene data show CDR1 as SGHRS and CDR2 as YFSETQ. With 7 bases removed from V and 3 bases from J, the gap between germline ends came to 17 bases. In nucleotides, the CDR3 is TGCGCCAGCCGGCACACGGGAGAGAACTACGAGCAGTACTTC. Its translation is CASRHTGENYEQYF.

This clonotype has more than one count but fewer than ten. The chain uses TRBV12-3 or TRBV12-4 and TRBJ2-7; possibly TRBD2 for D (6 bases). CDR3 length equals 15 residues. Trimming removed 7 bases from V and 5 bases from J, with 21 bases in between. The CDR3 nucleotides read TGTGCCAGCACCGACAAGGCGGGGCGCCGGGACGAGCAGTACTTC. It encodes CASTDKAGRRDEQYF.

This clonotype was observed at least ten times. The CDR3 sequence is CSVRRDYEQYF. The CDR3 nucleotides read TGCAGCGTCCGCCGCGACTACGAGCAGTACTTC. The chain employs TRBV29-1 and TRBJ2-7; D ambiguous. The CDR3 covers 11 residues. V shed 6 bases and J shed 3 bases, with 9 bases lying between them. Germline V gene lookup returns CDR1 SQVTM and CDR2 ANQGSEA.

This clonotype came up a few times. V gene TRBV6-5 combines with J gene TRBJ2-3, with 11 bases identical to TRBD2. CDR3 length: 16 amino acids. Losses at the gene ends were 1 base for V and 4 bases for J; bases not matched to a gene: 4. Germline CDR1 is MNHEY and CDR2 is SVGAGI. The CDR3 DNA is TGTGCCAGCAGTTACTTAGCGGGAGGGCTCGCAGATACGCAGTATTTT. As protein: CASSYLAGGLADTQYF.

This clonotype has ten or more counts. The V call is TRBV7-8, the J call TRBJ2-1; 7 bases agree with TRBD2. V shed 8 bases and J 2 bases; nucleotides not matched to a gene: 6. The CDR3 has 14 residues. Germline CDR1 and CDR2: SGHVS and FQNEAQ. CDR3: CASSREDTYNEQFF. The CDR3 DNA follows: TGTGCCAGCTCCCGGGAGGACACCTACAATGAGCAGTTCTTC.

This chain uses TRBV27 with TRBJ2-7; TRBD2 matches at 10 bases. The trim removed 0 bases at V and 4 bases at J, leaving 6 bases unmatched. The CDR3 covers 16 residues. Germline V lookup: CDR1 MNHEY, CDR2 SMNVEV (reference sequence). The CDR3 coding sequence is TGTGCCAGCAGTTTATCCTCCGGGACTAGCGCATACGAGCAGTACTTC. It yields the protein CASSLSSGTSAYEQYF.

The V call is TRBV11-2, the J call TRBJ2-2; TRBD2 is a possible D gene (5 bases). Trimming took off 3 bases at V and 7 bases at J, with 12 bases between the two ends. Germline V gene data show CDR1 as SGHAT and CDR2 as FQNNGV. This CDR3 region has 14 residues. CDR3 residues: CASSFLVAGGELFF. CDR3 DNA: TGTGCCAGCAGCTTCCTAGTGGCGGGCGGGGAGCTGTTTTTT.

This clonotype was observed at least ten times. CDR3 coding DNA: TGTGCCAGCAGTTTAATCGGGGCAGGGCAGTTCTTC. Its translation is CASSLIGAGQFF. This chain uses TRBV12-3 or TRBV12-4 with TRBJ2-1, with D perhaps TRBD1 or TRBD2 (5 bases each). The CDR3 length is 12 residues. V gave up 2 bases and J gave up 12 bases, with 11 bases separating them.